These T cell receptor beta chains were read from a single sample in a study of response to subunit inactivated influenza vaccine. Via MiXCR, TCRdb re-called the RT-PCR reads, giving one row per CDR3 protein. The table shows 500,000 to 600,000 distinct CDR3 sequences, with 7.6% occurring only once. Sequences were derived from PBMCs from blood, sampled approximately 25 months after vaccination. These TCRs come from a man aged 45-69 years who received an inactivated influenza vaccine. CDR3s include the opening cysteine and the closing phenylalanine or tryptophan. A D gene is named only where the DNA matches it firmly. Clone size is stated in some rows and not others, as once, few, many or a class when expanded.

clone size: few
V gene: TRBV7-8
J gene: TRBJ1-3
D gene: TRBD1
CDR3 DNA: TGTGCCAGCAGCTTAACCCCGGGACAGGGGTCCGGAAACACCATATATTTT
CDR3 protein: CASSLTPGQGSGNTIYF

clone size: many
V gene: TRBV5-1
J gene: TRBJ1-1
D gene: .
CDR3 DNA: TGCGCCAGCAGCCCGGACGGACAGCCCAACACTGAAGCTTTCTTT
CDR3 protein: CASSPDGQPNTEAFF

clone size: few
V gene: TRBV6-4
J gene: TRBJ1-2
D gene: TRBD1
CDR3 DNA: TGTGCCAGCAGTGACGTGGCAGGGGGTAGCTACACCTTC
CDR3 protein: CASSDVAGGSYTF

clone size: .
V gene: TRBV11-2
J gene: TRBJ2-1
D gene: TRBD2
CDR3 DNA: TGTGCCAGCAGCTTGTCTAGCGGGGCTCGCCTTTCGTACAATGAGCAGTTCTTC
CDR3 protein: CASSLSSGARLSYNEQFF

clone size: few
V gene: TRBV14
J gene: TRBJ1-6
D gene: TRBD1
CDR3 DNA: TGTGCCAGCAGGGCACAGGGGAATTCACCCCTCCACTTT
CDR3 protein: CASRAQGNSPLHF

clone size: few
V gene: TRBV7-2
J gene: TRBJ2-5
D gene: .
CDR3 DNA: TGTGCCAGCAGCTTCCAGGCGGGGCTCTCGGAGACCCAGTACTTC
CDR3 protein: CASSFQAGLSETQYF

clone size: many
V gene: TRBV12-3/TRBV12-4
J gene: TRBJ2-5
D gene: TRBD2
CDR3 DNA: TGTGCGAGCGGGGCCGGGGACGAGACCCAGTACTTC
CDR3 protein: CASGAGDETQYF

clone size: .
V gene: TRBV29-1
J gene: TRBJ2-1
D gene: TRBD1
CDR3 DNA: TGCAGCGCGTTGTCGTGGGACAGGTCCTACAATGAGCAGTTCTTC
CDR3 protein: CSALSWDRSYNEQFF

clone size: few
V gene: TRBV20-1
J gene: TRBJ2-1
D gene: TRBD2
CDR3 DNA: TGCAGTGCTAGTCCCGGGACTAGCGGGGCAAATGAGCAGTTCTTC
CDR3 protein: CSASPGTSGANEQFF

clone size: many
V gene: TRBV29-1
J gene: TRBJ2-5
D gene: .
CDR3 DNA: TGCAGCGTTGGCCCCTCGGCGGGGAGAGAGACCCAGTACTTC
CDR3 protein: CSVGPSAGRETQYF

clone size: .
V gene: TRBV20-1
J gene: TRBJ1-1
D gene: .
CDR3 DNA: TGCAGTGCTAGCACCCTCACCCCTCCCGGGGGGACTGAAGCTTTCTTT
CDR3 protein: CSASTLTPPGGTEAFF

clone size: .
V gene: TRBV11-2
J gene: TRBJ1-1
D gene: .
CDR3 DNA: TGTGCCAGCAGCTTAGTGGGGAGGCCGATGAACACTGAAGCTTTCTTT
CDR3 protein: CASSLVGRPMNTEAFF

clone size: .
V gene: TRBV5-1
J gene: TRBJ2-1
D gene: .
CDR3 DNA: TGCGCCAGCAGCAGGTCGGGCACCGGGCCCTACAATGAGCAGTTCTTC
CDR3 protein: CASSRSGTGPYNEQFF

clone size: many
V gene: TRBV20-1
J gene: TRBJ2-3
D gene: TRBD2
CDR3 DNA: TGCAGTGCTAGAGCCGGGGGGGCATTAGATACGCAGTATTTT
CDR3 protein: CSARAGGALDTQYF

clone size: many
V gene: TRBV20-1
J gene: TRBJ1-5
D gene: .
CDR3 DNA: TGCAGTGCTAGGCGGGGGGGGGCCTTAAGCAATCAGCCCCAGCATTTT
CDR3 protein: CSARRGGALSNQPQHF

clone size: many
V gene: TRBV29-1
J gene: TRBJ1-1
D gene: TRBD1
CDR3 DNA: TGCAGCGTTGAAGATCTTAAGGGGGCCGGGCGGACTGAAGCTTTCTTT
CDR3 protein: CSVEDLKGAGRTEAFF

clone size: many
V gene: TRBV20-1
J gene: TRBJ2-3
D gene: TRBD1
CDR3 DNA: TGCAGTGCTTTAGGACAGGGGGCATATACGCAGTATTTT
CDR3 protein: CSALGQGAYTQYF

clone size: few
V gene: TRBV12-3/TRBV12-4
J gene: TRBJ1-2
D gene: TRBD1
CDR3 DNA: TGTGCCAGCAGTCCCCGCCAGGGGGGAGGTGGCTACACCTTC
CDR3 protein: CASSPRQGGGGYTF

clone size: .
V gene: TRBV5-1
J gene: TRBJ1-2
D gene: TRBD1
CDR3 DNA: TGCGCCAGCAGCTGGGGGACAGGGAGTAAGAACTATGGCTACACCTTC
CDR3 protein: CASSWGTGSKNYGYTF

clone size: .
V gene: TRBV7-9
J gene: TRBJ2-1
D gene: .
CDR3 DNA: TGTGCCAGCAGCTTACCCCAAAACAATGAGCAGTTCTTC
CDR3 protein: CASSLPQNNEQFF

clone size: many
V gene: TRBV15
J gene: TRBJ2-4
D gene: TRBD2
CDR3 DNA: TGTGCCACCAGCAGAGTGACTAGCGGGAGGGCCGATTCCAAAAACATTCAGTACTTC
CDR3 protein: CATSRVTSGRADSKNIQYF

clone size: many
V gene: TRBV6-5
J gene: TRBJ2-7
D gene: TRBD1
CDR3 DNA: TGTGCCAGCAGTTACGCCGGGACAGGGGAATCCTACGAGCAGTACTTC
CDR3 protein: CASSYAGTGESYEQYF

clone size: .
V gene: TRBV19
J gene: TRBJ2-5
D gene: .
CDR3 DNA: TGTGCCAGTACCGATTACCCTAACAGGGCCCAAGAGACCCAGTACTTC
CDR3 protein: CASTDYPNRAQETQYF

clone size: many
V gene: TRBV10-3
J gene: TRBJ2-1
D gene: TRBD2
CDR3 DNA: TGTGCCATCGGACTAGCGGGAAACTACAATGAGCAGTTCTTC
CDR3 protein: CAIGLAGNYNEQFF

clone size: .
V gene: TRBV7-9
J gene: TRBJ1-1
D gene: TRBD1
CDR3 DNA: TGTGCCAGCAGCAATAACAGGGGGCACCGACCTGAAGCTTTCTTT
CDR3 protein: CASSNNRGHRPEAFF

clone size: .
V gene: TRBV5-1
J gene: TRBJ2-5
D gene: TRBD2
CDR3 DNA: TGCGCCAGCAGCTTGGCCCGATCTAGCGGGGTGTTGTACCAAGAGACCCAGTACTTC
CDR3 protein: CASSLARSSGVLYQETQYF

clone size: few
V gene: TRBV6-1
J gene: TRBJ2-7
D gene: TRBD2
CDR3 DNA: TGTGCCAGCCTATATAACCCCGGGACTAGCGGGAGATACGAGCAGTACTTC
CDR3 protein: CASLYNPGTSGRYEQYF

clone size: .
V gene: TRBV6-2/TRBV6-3
J gene: TRBJ2-1
D gene: .
CDR3 DNA: TGTGCCTGTGCCAGCGTAGGCTCCTACAATGAGCAGTTCTTC
CDR3 protein: CACASVGSYNEQFF

clone size: few
V gene: TRBV28
J gene: TRBJ2-2
D gene: .
CDR3 DNA: TGTGCCAGCAGTTTAGGTCAGCCCTACACCGGGGAGCTGTTTTTT
CDR3 protein: CASSLGQPYTGELFF

clone size: few
V gene: TRBV3-1
J gene: TRBJ2-2
D gene: .
CDR3 DNA: TGTGCCAGCAGCCAGGGTATCAGGAACACCGGGGAGCTGTTTTTT
CDR3 protein: CASSQGIRNTGELFF

clone size: many
V gene: TRBV7-9
J gene: TRBJ2-7
D gene: TRBD2
CDR3 DNA: TGTGCCAGCAGCTTGTGGCGGGGGGAAACCTACGAGCAGTACTTC
CDR3 protein: CASSLWRGETYEQYF

clone size: .
V gene: TRBV3-1
J gene: TRBJ2-1
D gene: .
CDR3 DNA: TGTGCCAGCAGCCAAGACGGACTACCTGAGCAGTTCTTC
CDR3 protein: CASSQDGLPEQFF

clone size: .
V gene: TRBV12-3/TRBV12-4
J gene: TRBJ1-6
D gene: .
CDR3 DNA: TGTGCCAGCAGTACCCAGGGCAGGAAGCATTCACCCCTCCATTTT
CDR3 protein: CASSTQGRKHSPLHF

clone size: few
V gene: TRBV18
J gene: TRBJ2-1
D gene: .
CDR3 DNA: TGTGCCAGCTCACCTCGGGTAAAAGTCTCCTACAATGAGCAGTTCTTC
CDR3 protein: CASSPRVKVSYNEQFF

clone size: .
V gene: TRBV6-1
J gene: TRBJ1-6
D gene: TRBD1
CDR3 DNA: TGTGCCAGCAGTGGTGACAGGGCGCTAAGCTCCTATAATTCACCCCTCCACTTT
CDR3 protein: CASSGDRALSSYNSPLHF

clone size: .
V gene: TRBV29-1
J gene: TRBJ2-2
D gene: .
CDR3 DNA: TGCAGCGTTGAAGATTTGGGGACCGGGGAGCTGTTTTTT
CDR3 protein: CSVEDLGTGELFF

clone size: few
V gene: TRBV29-1
J gene: TRBJ2-7
D gene: .
CDR3 DNA: TGCAGCGTTGACTCTGGGAGAAGCTACGAGCAGTACTTC
CDR3 protein: CSVDSGRSYEQYF

clone size: few
V gene: TRBV5-1
J gene: TRBJ2-2
D gene: .
CDR3 DNA: TGCGCCAGGACTTCGCAACAGAGCACAAACGGGGAGCTGTTTTTT
CDR3 protein: CARTSQQSTNGELFF

clone size: .
V gene: TRBV4-2
J gene: TRBJ2-6
D gene: .
CDR3 DNA: TGTGCCAGCAGCCAAGAATTGACTTCTGGGGCCAACGTCCTGACTTTC
CDR3 protein: CASSQELTSGANVLTF

clone size: many
V gene: TRBV3-1
J gene: TRBJ2-7
D gene: TRBD2
CDR3 DNA: TGTGCCAGCAGCCGCGGGGTGCTGAGTAGCGGGGGATCCTACGAGCAGTACTTC
CDR3 protein: CASSRGVLSSGGSYEQYF

clone size: many
V gene: TRBV19
J gene: TRBJ2-7
D gene: TRBD2
CDR3 DNA: TGTGCCAGTAGTTCCGGGACTAGCGAGTACTTC
CDR3 protein: CASSSGTSEYF

clone size: few
V gene: TRBV20-1
J gene: TRBJ2-4
D gene: .
CDR3 DNA: TGCAGTGCTAATGACAGAAAAAACATTCAGTACTTC
CDR3 protein: CSANDRKNIQYF

clone size: few
V gene: TRBV6-1
J gene: TRBJ2-3
D gene: TRBD2
CDR3 DNA: TGTGCCAGCAGTCAACCCGTAGCGGGGGGGCGTCAAGATACGCAGTATTTT
CDR3 protein: CASSQPVAGGRQDTQYF

clone size: few
V gene: TRBV25-1
J gene: TRBJ2-7
D gene: .
CDR3 DNA: TGTGCCAGCAGTGAGCTTCAGGGGTTAACCTACGAGCAGTACTTC
CDR3 protein: CASSELQGLTYEQYF

clone size: few
V gene: TRBV20-1
J gene: TRBJ1-1
D gene: .
CDR3 DNA: TGCAGTGCTAGAGATAGGGTCGGCACTGAAGCTTTCTTT
CDR3 protein: CSARDRVGTEAFF

clone size: many
V gene: TRBV7-2
J gene: TRBJ2-2
D gene: .
CDR3 DNA: TGTGCCAGCAGCCCAGGACCGGCCCGGGAGCTGTTTTTT
CDR3 protein: CASSPGPARELFF

clone size: many
V gene: TRBV27
J gene: TRBJ2-7
D gene: TRBD2
CDR3 DNA: TGTGCCAGCAGTAGCCGGGACTATCTCTACGAGCAGTACTTC
CDR3 protein: CASSSRDYLYEQYF

clone size: many
V gene: TRBV29-1
J gene: TRBJ1-3
D gene: .
CDR3 DNA: TGCAGCGTTTCCCCCGAGGGACGGGACACCATATATTTT
CDR3 protein: CSVSPEGRDTIYF